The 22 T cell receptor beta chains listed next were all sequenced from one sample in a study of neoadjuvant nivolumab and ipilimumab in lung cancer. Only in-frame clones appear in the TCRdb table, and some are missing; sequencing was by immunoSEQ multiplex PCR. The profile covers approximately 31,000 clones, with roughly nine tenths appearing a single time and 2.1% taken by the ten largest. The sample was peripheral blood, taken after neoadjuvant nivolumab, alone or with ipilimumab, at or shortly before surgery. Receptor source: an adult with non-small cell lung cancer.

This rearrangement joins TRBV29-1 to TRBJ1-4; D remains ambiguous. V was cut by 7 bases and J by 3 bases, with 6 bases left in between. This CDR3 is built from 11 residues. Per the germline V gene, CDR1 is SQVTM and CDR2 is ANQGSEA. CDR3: CSGSANEKLFF. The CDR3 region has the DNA TGCAGCGGTTCGGCTAATGAAAAACTGTTTTTT.

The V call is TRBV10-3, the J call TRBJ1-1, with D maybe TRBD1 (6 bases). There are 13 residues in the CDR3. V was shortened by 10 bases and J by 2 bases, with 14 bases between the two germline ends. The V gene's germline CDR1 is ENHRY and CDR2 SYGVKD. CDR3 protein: CATSDRFNTEAFF. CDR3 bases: TGTGCCACCTCGGACAGATTTAACACTGAAGCTTTCTTT.

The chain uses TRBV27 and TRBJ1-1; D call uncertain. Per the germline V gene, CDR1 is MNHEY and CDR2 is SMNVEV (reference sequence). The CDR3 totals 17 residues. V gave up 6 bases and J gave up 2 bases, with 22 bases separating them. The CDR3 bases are TGTGCCAGCAGCGAGGTTGGCCCTACTGGGATTAACACTGAAGCTTTCTTT. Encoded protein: CASSEVGPTGINTEAFF.

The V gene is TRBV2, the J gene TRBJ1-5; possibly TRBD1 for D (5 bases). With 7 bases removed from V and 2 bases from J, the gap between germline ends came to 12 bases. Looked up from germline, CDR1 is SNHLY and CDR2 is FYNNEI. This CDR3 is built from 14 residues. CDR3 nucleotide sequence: TGTGCCAGCACAGGGACCCGCGGCAATCAGCCCCAGCATTTT. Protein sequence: CASTGTRGNQPQHF.

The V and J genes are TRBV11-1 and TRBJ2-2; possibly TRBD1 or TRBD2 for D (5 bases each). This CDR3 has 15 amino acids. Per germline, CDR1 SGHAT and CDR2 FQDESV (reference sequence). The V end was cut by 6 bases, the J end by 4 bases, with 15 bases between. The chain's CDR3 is CASSYLAGGTGELFF. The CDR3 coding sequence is TGTGCCAGCAGTTACTTAGCTGGGGGCACCGGGGAGCTGTTTTTT.

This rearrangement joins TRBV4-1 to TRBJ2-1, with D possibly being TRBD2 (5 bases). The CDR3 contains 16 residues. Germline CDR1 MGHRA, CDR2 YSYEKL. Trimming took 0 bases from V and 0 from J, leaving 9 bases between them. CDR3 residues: CASSQEERPSYNEQFF. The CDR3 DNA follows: TGCGCCAGCAGCCAAGAAGAGCGGCCCTCCTACAATGAGCAGTTCTTC.

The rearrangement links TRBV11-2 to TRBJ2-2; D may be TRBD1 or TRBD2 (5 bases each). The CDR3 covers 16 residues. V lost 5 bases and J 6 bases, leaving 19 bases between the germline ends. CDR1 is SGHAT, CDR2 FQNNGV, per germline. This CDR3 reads CASSPSTVGAAGELFF. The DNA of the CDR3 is TGTGCCAGCAGCCCCTCGACCGTCGGGGCCGCCGGGGAGCTGTTTTTT.

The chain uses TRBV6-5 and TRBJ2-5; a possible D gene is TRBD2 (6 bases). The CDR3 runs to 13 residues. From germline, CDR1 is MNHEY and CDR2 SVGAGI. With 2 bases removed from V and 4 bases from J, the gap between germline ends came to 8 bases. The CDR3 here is CASSYKEGETQYF. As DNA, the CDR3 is TGTGCCAGCAGTTACAAGGAGGGAGAGACCCAGTACTTC.

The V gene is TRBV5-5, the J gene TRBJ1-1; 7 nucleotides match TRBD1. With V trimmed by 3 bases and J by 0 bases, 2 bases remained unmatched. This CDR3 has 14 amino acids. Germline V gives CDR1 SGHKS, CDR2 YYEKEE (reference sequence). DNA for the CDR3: TGTGCCAGCAGCTCGGGACAGATGAACACTGAAGCTTTCTTT. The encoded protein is CASSSGQMNTEAFF.

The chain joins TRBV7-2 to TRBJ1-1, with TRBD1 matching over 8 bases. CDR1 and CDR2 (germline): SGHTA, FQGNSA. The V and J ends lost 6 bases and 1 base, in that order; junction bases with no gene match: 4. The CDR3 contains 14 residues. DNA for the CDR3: TGTGCCAGCAGTCCCGACAGGGGGAACACTGAAGCTTTCTTT. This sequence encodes CASSPDRGNTEAFF. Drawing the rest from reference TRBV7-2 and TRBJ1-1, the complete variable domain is GAGVSQSPSNKVTEKGKDVELRCDPISGHTALYWYRQSLGQGLEFLIYFQGNSAPDKSGLPSDRFSAERTGGSVSTLTIQRTQQEDSAVYLCASSPDRGNTEAFFGQGTRLTVV.

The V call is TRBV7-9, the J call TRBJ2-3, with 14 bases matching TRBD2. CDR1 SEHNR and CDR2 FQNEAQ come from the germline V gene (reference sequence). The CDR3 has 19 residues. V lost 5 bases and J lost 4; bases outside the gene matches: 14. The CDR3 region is CASSAPPGLAGVNPDTQYF. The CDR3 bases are TGTGCCAGCAGCGCACCCCCGGGACTAGCGGGAGTGAACCCAGATACGCAGTATTTT.

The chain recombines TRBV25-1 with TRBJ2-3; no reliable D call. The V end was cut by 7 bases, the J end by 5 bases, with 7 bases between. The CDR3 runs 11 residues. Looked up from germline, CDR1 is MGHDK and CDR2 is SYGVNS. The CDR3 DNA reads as TGTGCCAGCACCCAAGGAGATACGCAGTATTTT. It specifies CASTQGDTQYF.

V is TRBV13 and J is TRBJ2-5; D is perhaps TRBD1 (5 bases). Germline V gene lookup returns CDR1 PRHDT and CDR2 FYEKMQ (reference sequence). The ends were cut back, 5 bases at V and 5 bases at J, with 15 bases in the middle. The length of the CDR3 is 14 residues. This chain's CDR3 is CASSPQGVRETQYF. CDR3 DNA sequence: TGTGCCAGCAGCCCGCAGGGCGTGAGGGAGACCCAGTACTTC.

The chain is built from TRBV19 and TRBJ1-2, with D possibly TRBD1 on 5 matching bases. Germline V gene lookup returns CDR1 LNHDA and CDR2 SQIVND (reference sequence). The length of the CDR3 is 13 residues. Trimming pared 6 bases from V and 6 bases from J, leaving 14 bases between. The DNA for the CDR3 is TGTGCCAGTAGCCTGCAGGGCGGCAATGGCTACACCTTC. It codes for CASSLQGGNGYTF.

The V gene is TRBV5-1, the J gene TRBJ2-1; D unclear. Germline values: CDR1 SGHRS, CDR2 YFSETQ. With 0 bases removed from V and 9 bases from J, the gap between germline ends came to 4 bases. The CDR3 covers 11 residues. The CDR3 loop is CASSLAGEQFF. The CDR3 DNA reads TGCGCCAGCAGCTTGGCGGGTGAGCAGTTCTTC. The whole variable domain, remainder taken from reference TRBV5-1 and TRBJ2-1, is KAGVTQTPRYLIKTRGQQVTLSCSPISGHRSVSWYQQTPGQGLQFLFEYFSETQRNKGNFPGRFSGRQFSNSRSEMNVSTLELGDSALYLCASSLAGEQFFGPGTRLTVL.

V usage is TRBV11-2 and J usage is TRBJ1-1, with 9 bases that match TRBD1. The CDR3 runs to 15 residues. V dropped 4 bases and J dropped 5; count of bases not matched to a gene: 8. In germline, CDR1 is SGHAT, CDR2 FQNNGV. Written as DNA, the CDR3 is TGTGCCAGCAGCTCCTCCGGGACAGGGCGAACTGAAGCTTTCTTT. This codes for CASSSSGTGRTEAFF.

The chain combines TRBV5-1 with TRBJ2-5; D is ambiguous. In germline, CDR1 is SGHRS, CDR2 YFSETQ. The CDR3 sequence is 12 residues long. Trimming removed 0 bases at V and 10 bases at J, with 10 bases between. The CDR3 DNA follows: TGCGCCAGCAGCTTGGATGGCGGTAACCAGTACTTC. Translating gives CASSLDGGNQYF.

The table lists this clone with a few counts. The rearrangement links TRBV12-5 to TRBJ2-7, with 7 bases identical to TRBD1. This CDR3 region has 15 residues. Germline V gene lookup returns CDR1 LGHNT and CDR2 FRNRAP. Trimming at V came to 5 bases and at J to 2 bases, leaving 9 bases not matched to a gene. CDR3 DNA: TGTGCTAGTGGTCCAGGGACAGCCTATACCTACGAGCAGTACTTC. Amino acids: CASGPGTAYTYEQYF.

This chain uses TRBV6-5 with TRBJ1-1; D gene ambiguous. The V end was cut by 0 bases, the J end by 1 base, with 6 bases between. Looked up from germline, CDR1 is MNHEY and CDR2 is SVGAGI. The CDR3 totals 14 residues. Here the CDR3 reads CASSYSAGNTEAFF. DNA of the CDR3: TGTGCCAGCAGTTACTCTGCAGGGAACACTGAAGCTTTCTTT.

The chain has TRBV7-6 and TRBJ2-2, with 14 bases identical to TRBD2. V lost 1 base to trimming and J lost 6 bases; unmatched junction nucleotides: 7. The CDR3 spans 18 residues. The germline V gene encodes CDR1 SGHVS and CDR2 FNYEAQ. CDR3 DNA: TGTGCCAGCAGCTTAGTGGGGACTAGCGGGAGTTTGTCCGGGGAGCTGTTTTTT. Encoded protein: CASSLVGTSGSLSGELFF.

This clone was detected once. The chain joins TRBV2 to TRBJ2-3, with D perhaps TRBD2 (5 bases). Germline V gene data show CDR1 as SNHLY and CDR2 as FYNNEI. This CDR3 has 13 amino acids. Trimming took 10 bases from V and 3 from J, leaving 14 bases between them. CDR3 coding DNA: TGTGCCACCCTGGGAGAGATGACAGATACGCAGTATTTT. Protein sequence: CATLGEMTDTQYF.

The DNA of the CDR3 is TGTGCCAGCACCTTGCGGGGGGGGCTGGGATCTGAAGCTTTCTTT. This codes for CASTLRGGLGSEAFF. The chain couples TRBV6-6 to TRBJ1-1; D might be TRBD1 (6 bases). The CDR3 runs to 15 residues. Deletions cut 7 bases from V and 6 bases from J, with 21 bases between. Germline V gene lookup returns CDR1 MNHNY and CDR2 SVGAGI (reference sequence).